This is a list of T cell receptor beta chains from one sample in a study of molecular identifiers for immune sequencing clone quantification. TCRdb processed the PCR reads anew with MiXCR; each CDR3 protein has one entry. The sample contains a few hundred thousand distinct CDR3 sequences, about a quarter of which appear only once. Sequenced material: naive CD8+ T cells from blood, with Jurkat cell RNA spiked in. The origin of the receptors is a human donor in good health. Some libraries in this study had Jurkat cell RNA spiked in. The CDR3 runs from the conserved cysteine through the conserved F or W. The order of the fields is CDR3 protein, CDR3 DNA, V gene, clone size, D gene, J gene. The D gene is left open where the match is weak. Some rows have no size entry. The others give once, few or many, or a class for an expanded clone.

CDR3aa: CSVEGTGTRYEQFF
CDR3nt: TGCAGCGTTGAGGGGACAGGGACTAGATATGAGCAGTTCTTC
v_gene: TRBV29-1
abundance: few
d_gene: NA
j_gene: TRBJ2-1

CDR3aa: CSVVQGDYTEAFF
CDR3nt: TGCAGCGTTGTACAGGGGGATTACACTGAAGCTTTCTTT
v_gene: TRBV29-1
abundance: few
d_gene: TRBD1
j_gene: TRBJ1-1

CDR3aa: CASSSRGSGTGAGALFF
CDR3nt: TGTGCCAGCAGTTCCCGGGGATCCGGGACAGGGGCCGGGGCGCTGTTTTTT
v_gene: TRBV12-3/TRBV12-4
abundance: NA
d_gene: TRBD1
j_gene: TRBJ2-2

CDR3aa: CASSYYLTTNEELFF
CDR3nt: TGTGCCAGCAGTTACTATCTTACCACTAATGAAGAACTGTTTTTT
v_gene: TRBV6-5
abundance: few
d_gene: NA
j_gene: TRBJ1-4

CDR3aa: CASSYVPGQGFSTQYF
CDR3nt: TGTGCCAGCAGTTACGTTCCGGGACAGGGCTTTTCTACGCAGTATTTT
v_gene: TRBV6-2/TRBV6-3
abundance: NA
d_gene: TRBD1
j_gene: TRBJ2-3

CDR3aa: CAWSVDTYTDTQYF
CDR3nt: TGTGCCTGGAGTGTGGATACCTACACAGATACGCAGTATTTT
v_gene: TRBV30
abundance: many
d_gene: NA
j_gene: TRBJ2-3

CDR3aa: CASSETGGPGANVLTF
CDR3nt: TGTGCCAGCAGCGAGACAGGGGGCCCTGGGGCCAACGTCCTGACTTTC
v_gene: TRBV9
abundance: NA
d_gene: TRBD1
j_gene: TRBJ2-6

CDR3aa: CASSSGTGINNQPQHF
CDR3nt: TGTGCCAGTAGTTCCGGGACAGGGATTAACAATCAGCCCCAGCATTTT
v_gene: TRBV19
abundance: many
d_gene: TRBD1
j_gene: TRBJ1-5

CDR3aa: CAISGEGPSYEQYF
CDR3nt: TGTGCCATCAGTGGCGAAGGCCCTTCCTACGAGCAGTACTTC
v_gene: TRBV10-3
abundance: NA
d_gene: NA
j_gene: TRBJ2-7

CDR3aa: CASSSGTIYNEQFF
CDR3nt: TGTGCCAGCAGTTCCGGGACTATTTACAATGAGCAGTTCTTC
v_gene: TRBV27
abundance: NA
d_gene: TRBD2
j_gene: TRBJ2-1

CDR3aa: CASSLLETQYF
CDR3nt: TGTGCCAGCAGCTTATTGGAGACCCAGTACTTC
v_gene: TRBV5-4
abundance: NA
d_gene: NA
j_gene: TRBJ2-5

CDR3aa: CASSLIGIYTEAFF
CDR3nt: TGTGCCAGTAGCCTCATCGGGATTTACACTGAAGCTTTCTTT
v_gene: TRBV19
abundance: NA
d_gene: NA
j_gene: TRBJ1-1

CDR3aa: CASSLSDRGRETQYF
CDR3nt: TGTGCCAGCAGTCTGTCGGACAGGGGGCGTGAGACCCAGTACTTC
v_gene: TRBV12-3/TRBV12-4
abundance: NA
d_gene: TRBD1
j_gene: TRBJ2-5

CDR3aa: CASKNRGGAYEQYF
CDR3nt: TGTGCCAGCAAGAACAGGGGGGGTGCCTACGAGCAGTACTTC
v_gene: TRBV27
abundance: NA
d_gene: NA
j_gene: TRBJ2-7

CDR3aa: CASTLVTGSHIQYF
CDR3nt: TGTGCCAGCACTTTGGTAACAGGGTCCCACATTCAGTACTTC
v_gene: TRBV28
abundance: many
d_gene: NA
j_gene: TRBJ2-4

CDR3aa: CASSPRQGSYEQYF
CDR3nt: TGTGCCAGCAGCCCAAGACAGGGCTCCTACGAGCAGTACTTC
v_gene: TRBV5-3
abundance: many
d_gene: TRBD1
j_gene: TRBJ2-7

CDR3aa: CASSFEGAGTDTQYF
CDR3nt: TGTGCCAGCAGTTTTGAGGGGGCCGGCACAGATACGCAGTATTTT
v_gene: TRBV12-3/TRBV12-4
abundance: few
d_gene: TRBD1
j_gene: TRBJ2-3

CDR3aa: CASSIGGGSSYNEQFF
CDR3nt: TGTGCCAGTAGTATAGGGGGCGGAAGCTCCTACAATGAGCAGTTCTTC
v_gene: TRBV19
abundance: few
d_gene: NA
j_gene: TRBJ2-1

CDR3aa: CASSQEGRRGETQYF
CDR3nt: TGCGCCAGCAGCCAAGAAGGGCGGAGAGGTGAGACCCAGTACTTC
v_gene: TRBV4-1
abundance: NA
d_gene: NA
j_gene: TRBJ2-5

CDR3aa: CASSLSGAEQYF
CDR3nt: TGTGCCAGCAGCTTGAGCGGTGCCGAGCAGTACTTC
v_gene: TRBV5-5
abundance: many
d_gene: NA
j_gene: TRBJ2-7

CDR3aa: CTSSTLGSNTEAFF
CDR3nt: TGTACCAGCAGCACTCTCGGTTCGAACACTGAAGCTTTCTTT
v_gene: TRBV9
abundance: NA
d_gene: NA
j_gene: TRBJ1-1

CDR3aa: CASSLTGNADAFF
CDR3nt: TGTGCCAGCAGCTTAACGGGCAACGCTGATGCTTTCTTT
v_gene: TRBV7-2
abundance: NA
d_gene: NA
j_gene: TRBJ1-1

CDR3aa: CASSLFRTDTQYF
CDR3nt: TGTGCCAGCAGTTTATTTCGCACAGATACGCAGTATTTT
v_gene: TRBV12-3/TRBV12-4
abundance: few
d_gene: NA
j_gene: TRBJ2-3

CDR3aa: CASRPDLTYEQYF
CDR3nt: TGTGCCAGCAGGCCGGACTTAACCTACGAGCAGTACTTC
v_gene: TRBV27
abundance: NA
d_gene: NA
j_gene: TRBJ2-7

CDR3aa: CASSMRGSRTDTQYF
CDR3nt: TGTGCCAGTAGTATGCGAGGGTCCCGCACAGATACGCAGTATTTT
v_gene: TRBV19
abundance: few
d_gene: NA
j_gene: TRBJ2-3

CDR3aa: CAWSLLQMDIQYF
CDR3nt: TGTGCCTGGAGCCTATTACAGATGGACATTCAGTACTTC
v_gene: TRBV30
abundance: many
d_gene: NA
j_gene: TRBJ2-4

CDR3aa: CSARAETDTQYF
CDR3nt: TGCAGTGCTCGGGCCGAAACAGATACGCAGTATTTT
v_gene: TRBV20-1
abundance: NA
d_gene: NA
j_gene: TRBJ2-3

CDR3aa: CASSQVPGVSADTQYF
CDR3nt: TGCGCCAGCAGCCAAGTCCCAGGGGTTTCCGCAGATACGCAGTATTTT
v_gene: TRBV4-3
abundance: NA
d_gene: NA
j_gene: TRBJ2-3

CDR3aa: CASSLAATAGNTEAFF
CDR3nt: TGTGCCAGCAGCTTAGCCGCGACAGCAGGCAACACTGAAGCTTTCTTT
v_gene: TRBV13
abundance: many
d_gene: NA
j_gene: TRBJ1-1

CDR3aa: CASSLRTSGTYNEQFF
CDR3nt: TGTGCCAGCAGCTTAAGGACTAGCGGGACCTACAATGAGCAGTTCTTC
v_gene: TRBV7-9
abundance: NA
d_gene: TRBD2
j_gene: TRBJ2-1